Below, 29 T cell receptor beta chains from the same sample are listed, as sequenced in a study of T cells after yellow fever vaccination. From the 5' RACE reads, TCRdb called clonotypes with MiXCR, one entry per CDR3 protein. The sample has about 300,000 distinct CDR3 sequences, 3% to 4.5% seen once. Here the sequenced sample was PBMCs, taken 5 days after the yellow fever booster vaccination. These receptors all stem from a man aged 18 to 29 who received the YFV17D yellow fever vaccine.

At least ten counts were recorded for this clonotype. J is TRBJ2-5 and V is TRBV7-8; possible D gene TRBD1, 5 bases. The CDR3 has 15 amino acids. The V and J ends lost 0 bases and 5 bases respectively, with 13 bases between them. Germline assignment: CDR1 SGHVS and CDR2 FQNEAQ. The CDR3 DNA sequence: TGTGCCAGCAGCTTAGCGCAGGGTTTGGGCGAGACCCAGTACTTC. The encoded protein is CASSLAQGLGETQYF. Full variable domain (missing parts from reference TRBV7-8 and TRBJ2-5): GAGVSQSPRYKVAKRGQDVALRCDPISGHVSLFWYQQALGQGPEFLTYFQNEAQLDKSGLPSDRFFAERPEGSVSTLKIQRTQQEDSAVYLCASSLAQGLGETQYFGPGTRLLVL.

This clonotype has just a few counts. The V call is TRBV12-3 or TRBV12-4, the J call TRBJ1-2, with D possibly matching TRBD1 (6 bases). CDR3 length: 16 residues. Deletions cut 5 bases from V and 4 bases from J, with 20 bases between. CDR3 amino acids: CASSAAVTRTVYGYTF. The DNA for the CDR3 is TGTGCCAGCAGTGCCGCCGTTACCCGGACAGTCTATGGCTACACCTTC.

In its sample, this clonotype was seen a few times. CDR3 in amino acids: CASSSPTSGGANEQFF. CDR3 coding DNA: TGTGCCAGCAGTTCTCCGACTAGCGGGGGGGCGAATGAGCAGTTCTTC. The rearrangement links TRBV27 to TRBJ2-1; 14 bases fit TRBD2. After removal of 4 bases from V and 7 bases from J, the junction contained 6 bases not matched to a gene. Germline V gene sequence: CDR1 MNHEY, CDR2 SMNVEV (reference sequence). This CDR3 spans 16 amino acids.

The chain carries TRBV18 and TRBJ1-2; 10 bases map to TRBD1. J was trimmed by 8 bases and V by 2 bases; bases with no gene match: 8. The CDR3 runs to 15 residues. Germline V gene lookup returns CDR1 KGHSH and CDR2 LQKENI. This CDR3 reads CASSPATGTGVGYTF. The CDR3 nucleotides are TGTGCCAGCTCACCAGCTACCGGGACAGGGGTCGGCTACACCTTC.

This clonotype was observed a handful of times. The chain couples TRBV19 to TRBJ1-1, with TRBD1 identical over 12 bases. The junction had 7 bases not matched to a gene; V was cut back by 3 bases and J by 11 bases. CDR1 and CDR2 from the germline V gene are LNHDA and SQIVND (reference sequence). CDR3 size: 14 residues. The CDR3 sequence is CASSIIGTGGMAFF. The CDR3, as DNA: TGTGCCAGTAGTATCATCGGGACAGGGGGCATGGCTTTCTTT.

The sample holds many counts of this clonotype. The rearrangement uses TRBV18 and TRBJ1-5, with D unclear. V was trimmed by 5 bases and J by 2 bases, leaving 16 bases between them. The germline gives CDR1 KGHSH, CDR2 LQKENI. CDR3 size: 16 residues. The CDR3 DNA sequence: TGTGCCAGCTCAGAAACCGGGATGTCGGGCAATCAGCCCCAGCATTTT. Translated, it gives CASSETGMSGNQPQHF.

This clonotype came up a few times. The genes are TRBV5-1 and TRBJ1-4; D is unresolved. V lost 0 bases to trimming and J lost 6 bases, with 9 bases between them. This CDR3 spans 14 amino acids. The germline gives CDR1 SGHRS, CDR2 YFSETQ. The CDR3 DNA reads as TGCGCCAGCAGCTTGGCCGGTACCGATGAAAAACTGTTTTTT. Translating gives CASSLAGTDEKLFF. The full variable domain, completed using reference TRBV5-1 and TRBJ1-4, is KAGVTQTPRYLIKTRGQQVTLSCSPISGHRSVSWYQQTPGQGLQFLFEYFSETQRNKGNFPGRFSGRQFSNSRSEMNVSTLELGDSALYLCASSLAGTDEKLFFGSGTQLSVL.

This chain connects TRBV7-9 to TRBJ2-3, with TRBD2 identical over 10 bases. The germline gives CDR1 SEHNR, CDR2 FQNEAQ (reference sequence). This CDR3 spans 17 amino acids. J was trimmed by 2 bases and V by 5 bases; bases with no gene match: 10. The CDR3 region has the DNA TGTGCCAGCAGCCCACCCCTAGCGGGGGCACACACAGATACGCAGTATTTT. Translating gives CASSPPLAGAHTDTQYF.

This clonotype was counted between two and nine times. The chain links TRBV28 to TRBJ1-2; D unresolved. Germline-derived CDR1 and CDR2 are MDHEN and SYDVKM. There are 12 residues in the CDR3. V was shortened by 4 bases and J by 4 bases, with 7 bases between the two germline ends. The CDR3 loop is CASSSPAYGYTF. CDR3 sequence (DNA): TGTGCCAGCAGTTCGCCGGCCTATGGCTACACCTTC.

This clonotype has just a few counts. CDR3 protein: CASSPGYGQTNEKLFF. The CDR3 coding sequence is TGTGCCAGCTCACCAGGATACGGACAGACTAATGAAAAACTGTTTTTT. The gene calls are TRBV18 and TRBJ1-4; D possibly corresponds to TRBD1 (6 bases). Germline CDR1 reads KGHSH; CDR2 reads LQKENI. CDR3 length equals 16 residues. V lost 2 bases to trimming and J lost 2 bases, with 12 bases between them.

The chain employs TRBV12-3 or TRBV12-4 and TRBJ2-2; a possible D gene is TRBD2 (5 bases). The CDR3 has 14 amino acids. V lost 2 bases to trimming and J lost 6 bases, with 10 bases between them. Written as DNA, the CDR3 is TGTGCCAGCAGTTTAAGGGCCGGGGCCGGGGAGCTGTTTTTT. This encodes CASSLRAGAGELFF.

This clonotype was found a few times. This chain uses TRBV11-2 with TRBJ2-7, with 9 bases lining up with TRBD2. Germline assignment: CDR1 SGHAT and CDR2 FQNNGV. Trimming took 1 base from V and 4 from J; bases not matched to a gene: 8. The CDR3 sequence is 16 residues long. This chain's CDR3 is CASSLGSGGVHYEQYF. The CDR3, as DNA: TGTGCCAGCAGCTTAGGTAGCGGGGGAGTCCATTACGAGCAGTACTTC.

The V and J genes are TRBV7-2 and TRBJ1-3; TRBD1 aligns across 9 bases. Per the germline V gene, CDR1 is SGHTA and CDR2 is FQGNSA. V lost 5 bases to trimming and J lost 4 bases; unmatched junction nucleotides: 6. The CDR3 totals 15 residues. CDR3 amino acids: CASSRTTGGGNTIYF. The DNA for the CDR3 is TGTGCCAGCAGCAGAACGACAGGGGGAGGAAACACCATATATTTT.

This clonotype was recorded many times. This chain joins TRBV5-1 and TRBJ2-2; possible D gene TRBD1, 5 bases. From germline, CDR1 is SGHRS and CDR2 YFSETQ. This CDR3 is 14 amino acids long. The V end was cut by 2 bases, the J end by 5 bases, with 10 bases between. The CDR3 protein is CASSFMPGTGELFF. The CDR3, as DNA: TGCGCCAGCAGCTTTATGCCAGGGACCGGGGAGCTGTTTTTT.

V usage is TRBV11-2 and J usage is TRBJ2-5, with D possibly being TRBD2 (6 bases). CDR1 and CDR2 (germline): SGHAT, FQNNGV. The germline V and J ends were trimmed by 5 bases and 5 bases, with 27 bases remaining between them. The CDR3 has 18 residues. The chain's CDR3 is CASSQRSATGLGRETQYF. Written as DNA, the CDR3 is TGTGCCAGCAGCCAACGCAGCGCTACGGGACTCGGACGGGAGACCCAGTACTTC.

This clonotype was detected only a few times. V usage is TRBV5-1 and J usage is TRBJ2-5; TRBD1 is a possible D gene (5 bases). V lost 3 bases to trimming and J lost 4 bases, with 13 bases between them. The CDR3 totals 14 residues. CDR1 is SGHRS and CDR2 is YFSETQ in the germline V gene. The chain's CDR3 is CASSWIDSTETQYF. CDR3 nucleotides: TGCGCCAGCAGCTGGATTGACAGCACAGAGACCCAGTACTTC.

This clonotype has ten or more counts. This rearrangement joins TRBV5-5 to TRBJ2-5, with D uncertain. This CDR3 is 14 amino acids long. V was cut by 5 bases and J by 0 bases, with 11 bases left in between. Germline CDR1 and CDR2: SGHKS and YYEKEE (reference sequence). CDR3 nucleotide sequence: TGTGCCAGCAGGAACCTGTTAAACCAAGAGACCCAGTACTTC. Amino acids: CASRNLLNQETQYF.

This clonotype turned up a few times. The chain employs TRBV6-2 or TRBV6-3 and TRBJ1-1, with D possibly being TRBD1 (6 bases). Germline CDR1 and CDR2: MNHEY and SVGEGT. V lost 2 bases and J 5 bases, leaving 12 bases between the germline ends. There are 14 residues in the CDR3. The CDR3 region is CASSYTGGGTEAFF. CDR3 sequence (DNA): TGTGCCAGCAGTTACACGGGAGGGGGTACTGAAGCTTTCTTT.

Only a few counts were recorded for this clonotype. The chain joins TRBV19 to TRBJ1-2; TRBD1 agrees at 8 bases. Germline assignment: CDR1 LNHDA and CDR2 SQIVND (reference sequence). The CDR3 is 14 residues long. V lost 1 base, J lost 6 bases, and 4 bases stayed unmatched. The CDR3 here is CASSIVGQGDGYTF. The CDR3 DNA follows: TGTGCCAGTAGTATAGTAGGACAGGGAGATGGCTACACCTTC.

Many counts were recorded for this clonotype. The rearrangement joins TRBV10-3 to TRBJ2-5; D gene unclear. Germline loops: CDR1 ENHRY, CDR2 SYGVKD. The CDR3 loop spans 11 amino acids. V lost 0 bases, J lost 5 bases, and 1 base lay in between. The CDR3: CAISESETQYF. In DNA form, the CDR3 reads TGTGCCATCAGTGAGTCTGAGACCCAGTACTTC.

This clonotype was detected ten times or more. A junction end diverges from the germline sequence, so it may reflect a read error. The rearrangement joins TRBV7-9 to TRBJ2-3, with D tentatively TRBD2 (5 bases). This CDR3 region has 13 residues. Looked up from germline, CDR1 is SEHNR and CDR2 is FQNEAQ (reference sequence). The CDR3 DNA sequence: TGTGCCAGCAGCTTAGCGAGGGCAGAAACGCAGTATTTT. Protein sequence: CASSLARAETQYF.

There are a few counts of this clonotype. The CDR3 coding sequence is TGTGCCAGCAGCTTAGAAACCCCCGGGGTGGGCGAGCAGTACTTC. It is translated as CASSLETPGVGEQYF. This chain uses TRBV7-2 with TRBJ2-7, with D possibly matching TRBD2 (5 bases). This CDR3 is built from 15 residues. Germline V lookup: CDR1 SGHTA, CDR2 FQGNSA. Trimming stripped 1 base from V and 6 bases from J, with 16 bases between.

J is TRBJ2-7 and V is TRBV13; no clear D. Germline lookup yields CDR1 PRHDT and CDR2 FYEKMQ (reference sequence). The CDR3 extends over 11 amino acids. The V end lost 0 bases, the J end lost 6 bases, and 3 bases lay between the germline ends. CDR3 DNA: TGTGCCAGCAGCTTAGGTGCCGAGCAGTACGTC. Its translation is CASSLGAEQYV.

In this sample, this clonotype turned up a few times. The gene calls are TRBV30 and TRBJ1-2, with D maybe TRBD1 (5 bases). The V gene's germline CDR1 is GTSNPN and CDR2 SVGIG (reference sequence). Trimming cost V 6 bases and J 5 bases, with 16 bases left between them. CDR3 length: 13 residues. The DNA of the CDR3 is TGTGCCTGCCGGGACGTAATATTATATGGCTACACCTTC. It specifies CACRDVILYGYTF.

The chain joins TRBV6-5 to TRBJ2-3; D gene unclear. Germline assignment: CDR1 MNHEY and CDR2 SVGAGI. This CDR3 is 15 amino acids long. Trimming pared 2 bases from V and 4 bases from J, leaving 13 bases between. CDR3 in DNA: TGTGCCAGCAGTTACGGATTTGATCAAGCAGATACGCAGTATTTT. As protein: CASSYGFDQADTQYF.

The V call is TRBV7-6, the J call TRBJ2-3; the match to TRBD2 covers 9 bases. The junction had 5 bases not matched to a gene; V was cut back by 2 bases and J by 5 bases. Germline CDR1 and CDR2: SGHVS and FNYEAQ. The CDR3 totals 15 residues. This CDR3 is CASSLLRGGLDTQYF. In DNA, the CDR3 is TGTGCCAGCAGCTTACTGCGGGGGGGCCTAGATACGCAGTATTTT.

This clonotype was counted only a few times. The chain recombines TRBV20-1 with TRBJ2-3; D gene uncertain. V was pared by 6 bases and J by 0 bases, with 10 bases between. The germline gives CDR1 DFQATT, CDR2 SNEGSKA (reference sequence). The CDR3 contains 13 residues. The CDR3 loop reads CSALSSSTDTQYF. As DNA, the CDR3 is TGCAGTGCGCTTTCTTCTAGCACAGATACGCAGTATTTT.

The V gene is TRBV4-1, the J gene TRBJ2-2; possible D gene TRBD2, 7 bases. From germline, CDR1 is MGHRA and CDR2 YSYEKL. The CDR3 covers 15 residues. Deletions cut 1 base from V and 5 bases from J, with 11 bases between. The CDR3 reads CASSQGRGRTGELFF. As DNA, the CDR3 is TGCGCCAGCAGCCAAGGGCGGGGGCGGACCGGGGAGCTGTTTTTT.

This chain links TRBV2 with TRBJ1-6, with 10 bases matching TRBD1. CDR1 is SNHLY, CDR2 FYNNEI, per germline. The CDR3 spans 17 residues. Trimming cost V 6 bases and J 10 bases; bases outside gene matches: 15. This CDR3 reads CASRHPGQGILGSPLHF. The DNA for the CDR3 is TGTGCCAGCAGGCATCCGGGACAGGGGATTCTAGGATCACCCCTCCACTTT.